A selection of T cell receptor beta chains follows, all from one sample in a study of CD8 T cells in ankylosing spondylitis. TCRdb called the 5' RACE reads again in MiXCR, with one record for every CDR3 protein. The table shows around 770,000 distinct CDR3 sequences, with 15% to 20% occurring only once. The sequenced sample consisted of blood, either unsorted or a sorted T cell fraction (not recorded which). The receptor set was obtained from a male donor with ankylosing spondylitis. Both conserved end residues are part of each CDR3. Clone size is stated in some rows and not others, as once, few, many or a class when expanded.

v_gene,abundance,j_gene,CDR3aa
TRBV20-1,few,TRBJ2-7,CSAEVPSAGRYEQYF
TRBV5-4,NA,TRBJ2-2,CASSLEGLAAGELFF
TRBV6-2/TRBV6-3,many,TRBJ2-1,CATNPPYGRMLNEQFF
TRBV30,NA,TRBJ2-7,CAFGGDRTYEQYF
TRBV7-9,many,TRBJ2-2,CASRQGNTGELFF
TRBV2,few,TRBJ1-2,CASSEMGGYTF
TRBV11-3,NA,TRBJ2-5,CASSLDIASLQGETQYF
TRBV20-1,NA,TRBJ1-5,CSARRDGGDSNQPQHF
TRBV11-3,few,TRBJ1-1,CASSLTITEAFF
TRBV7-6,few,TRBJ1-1,CASSSSGRGEAFF
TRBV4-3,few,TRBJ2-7,CASSSNSGSFGNEQYF
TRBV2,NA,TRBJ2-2,CASSLKGDTGELFF
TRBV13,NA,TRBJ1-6,CASSMGQNNSPLHF
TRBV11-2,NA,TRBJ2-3,CASSIGAVPDTQYF
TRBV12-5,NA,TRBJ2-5,CASGLFPRSGGNQETQYF
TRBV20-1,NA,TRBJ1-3,CSAGGNSGNTIYF
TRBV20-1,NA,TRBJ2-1,CSARGGGRGLAGGSYNEQFF
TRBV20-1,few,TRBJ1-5,CSARDRGPLYSNQPQHF
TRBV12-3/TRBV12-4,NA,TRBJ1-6,CASSLRTGVPLHF
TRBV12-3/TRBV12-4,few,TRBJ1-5,CASRGGTRAFNQPQHF
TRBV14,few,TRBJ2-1,CASSQTWYEQFF
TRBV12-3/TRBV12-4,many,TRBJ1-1,CASSLASTRAFF
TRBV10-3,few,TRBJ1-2,CAINHTVNYGYTF
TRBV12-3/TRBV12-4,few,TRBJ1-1,CASSRDRWNTEAFF
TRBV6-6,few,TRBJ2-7,CASGFIAYEQYF
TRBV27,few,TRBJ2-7,CASGNPGLAYYEQYF
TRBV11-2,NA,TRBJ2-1,CASSPPGTSSYNEQFF